Each of the 10 T cell receptor beta chains below was sequenced from the same sample in a study of T cell clonality in common variable immunodeficiency. Clones were sequenced by immunoSEQ multiplex PCR, and TCRdb holds only the in-frame ones, with some missing. The profile covers over 30,000 clones, none occurring a single time. Specimen: peripheral blood mononuclear cells. The receptor set was obtained from a person between 18 and 75 years old in good health.

This clone was seen ten or more times. The CDR3 extends 3 residues past the end of the read, so its final part is completed from the germline J gene. The rearrangement joins TRBV20-1 to TRBJ1-1, with 7 nucleotides matching TRBD1. This CDR3 has 13 residues. Germline CDR1 DFQATT, CDR2 SNEGSKA (reference sequence). V trimming: 0 bases; J trimming: 6 bases; junction bases outside the gene matches: 4. The part of the CDR3 DNA that was read is TGCAGTGCTAGAGACGGGACAGTCCCTGAA. This translates into CSARDGTVPE. The whole CDR3 sequence is CSARDGTVPEAFF.

Of note for this clone: The read comes to an end 3 residues before the CDR3 does, leaving the germline J gene to fill in the end. This rearrangement joins TRBV19 to TRBJ2-5; 12 bases map to TRBD2. J was trimmed by 2 bases and V by 3 bases; bases with no gene match: 13. Germline loops: CDR1 LNHDA, CDR2 SQIVND (reference sequence). The CDR3 length is 19 residues. The CDR3 here is CASSINLAGGTRSQETQYF. Partial CDR3 DNA: TGTGCCAGTAGTATCAATCTAGCGGGAGGGACCCGATCTCAAGAGACC.

This clone was picked up a small number of times. The read comes to an end 3 residues before the CDR3 does, leaving the germline J gene to fill in the end. The chain couples TRBV19 to TRBJ2-7; TRBD2 is a possible D gene (5 bases). This CDR3 has 15 residues. Germline V lookup: CDR1 LNHDA, CDR2 SQIVND (reference sequence). Trimming stripped 5 bases from V and 3 bases from J, with 17 bases between. The CDR3 protein is CASSASDSLGYEQYF. The sequenced CDR3 bases are TGTGCCAGTAGTGCCTCGGACTCTCTTGGCTACGAG.

This clone was detected ten times or more. The CDR3 bases that were read are TGTGCCAGCACTCTTGGAGGGGGCGGCTACGAG. Its translation is CASTLGGGGYE. The CDR3 in its entirety is CASTLGGGGYEQYF. The chain is built from TRBV2 and TRBJ2-7; tentative D call: TRBD1 (7 bases). The read is 3 residues too short to cover the CDR3 end, so that end is filled in from the germline J gene. This CDR3 contains 14 residues. The V gene's germline CDR1 is SNHLY and CDR2 FYNNEI. V lost 7 bases to trimming and J lost 3 bases, with 16 bases between them.

This clone was counted at least ten times. The missing CDR3 end, 3 residues past where the read stops, is filled in from the germline J gene. The chain carries TRBV6-2 or TRBV6-3 and TRBJ2-3; 9 bases line up with TRBD2. This CDR3 has 15 amino acids. Germline assignment: CDR1 MNHEY and CDR2 SVGEGT. The J segment lost 6 bases and the V segment lost 5 bases, leaving 9 bases of the junction unmatched. The DNA read from the CDR3 is TGTGCCAGCAGTCTAGCGGGAAGGGGCGTGGATACG. This encodes CASSLAGRGVDT. The full CDR3 is CASSLAGRGVDTQYF.

This clone has ten or more counts. The missing CDR3 end, 3 residues past where the read stops, is filled in from the germline J gene. The V and J genes are TRBV10-3 and TRBJ1-2; no clear D. V shed 0 bases and J shed 4 bases, with 9 bases lying between them. Germline-derived CDR1 and CDR2 are ENHRY and SYGVKD. The CDR3 extends over 14 amino acids. The part of the CDR3 DNA that was read is TGTGCCATCAGTGAGTCGATACAGTTCTATGGC. It translates to CAISESIQFYG. The CDR3 reads in full as CAISESIQFYGYTF.

This clone occurred many times. The observed sequence ends 3 residues before the CDR3 terminus, with the missing tail filled in from the germline J gene. The chain joins TRBV20-1 to TRBJ2-7; D is perhaps TRBD1 (5 bases). Trimming removed 0 bases from V and 1 base from J, with 10 bases in between. CDR1 DFQATT and CDR2 SNEGSKA come from the germline V gene (reference sequence). The CDR3 covers 14 residues. The part of the CDR3 DNA that was read is TGCAGTGCTAGAGACCCGTCAGGGTCCTACGAG. Protein product: CSARDPSGSYE. The CDR3 in full is CSARDPSGSYEQYF.

At least ten counts were recorded for this clone. The missing CDR3 end, 3 residues past where the read stops, is filled in from the germline J gene. The J gene is TRBJ1-5, the V gene TRBV20-1, with D maybe TRBD1 (6 bases). CDR1 and CDR2 (germline): DFQATT, SNEGSKA (reference sequence). Trimming left V 0 bases short and J 3 bases short, with 9 bases between. This CDR3 region has 14 residues. CDR3 loop: CSARDGQYNQPQHF. The DNA read from the CDR3 is TGCAGTGCTAGAGATGGACAGTACAATCAGCCC.

This clone was found many times. Sequencing ends 3 residues short of the CDR3 end; the germline J gene provides the rest. The V and J genes are TRBV18 and TRBJ2-5; a possible D gene is TRBD2 (6 bases). V shed 1 base and J shed 5 bases, with 11 bases lying between them. The CDR3 is made up of 14 amino acids. Germline lookup yields CDR1 KGHSH and CDR2 LQKENI. Partial CDR3 DNA: TGTGCCAGCTCACCACTGGGGACTGAGGAGACC. It translates to CASSPLGTEET. The CDR3 reads in full as CASSPLGTEETQYF.

This clone was seen many times. The sequence runs out 3 residues before the end of the CDR3; the remainder is reconstructed from the germline J gene. This sequence joins TRBV20-1 and TRBJ1-5; TRBD1 aligns across 8 bases. The ends lost 6 bases at V and 0 bases at J; junction bases unmatched: 4. This CDR3 has 14 residues. Germline loops: CDR1 DFQATT, CDR2 SNEGSKA (reference sequence). CDR3 DNA (partial): TGCAGTGCCCGCAGGGGGCGTAGCAATCAGCCC. It is translated as CSARRGRSNQP. The complete CDR3 sequence is CSARRGRSNQPQHF.